Given below is one T cell receptor (beta chain) in context. Antigen: not known. The data stem from a study of T cell responses to AZD1222 COVID-19 vaccine. Findings of the study overall: Spike-specific TCR repertoires showed rising breadth and depth after two AZD1222 doses. Regions 160-218 and 743-854 held dominance among vaccine-associated CD4 TCRs, which spanned spike.

The V gene's germline CDR1 is MGHRA and CDR2 YSYEKL. This CDR3 has 15 residues. Trimming stripped 5 bases from V and 1 base from J, with 15 bases between. Clones were read by immunoSEQ multiplex PCR, and TCRdb kept only the in-frame ones, dropping some. The sample yields some 89,000 clones, roughly 90% seen once. The source is an adult in good health. The chain recombines TRBV4-1 with TRBJ2-7, with a tentative D call TRBD1 (5 bases). The specimen was peripheral blood, collected on day 0 of AZD1222 vaccination. The CDR3 reads CASSGIEKGSYEQYF. The CDR3 DNA follows: TGCGCCAGCAGCGGAATAGAGAAGGGGTCCTACGAGCAGTACTTC.